The entry that follows covers one T cell receptor beta chain sequence. The CDR3 covers 15 residues. Per the germline V gene, CDR1 is SGHRS and CDR2 is YFSETQ. V dropped 6 bases and J dropped 2 bases, with 15 bases sitting between them. Purified naive CD4+ T cells were depleted of CD25+ Tregs. TCRdb re-analysed the 5' RACE reads in MiXCR, keeping a single row per CDR3 protein. The sample consists of some 8,400 distinct CDR3 sequences, about a quarter of them appearing once. The clonotype originates from a female donor with breast cancer. Sequenced sample: naive CD4+ T cells sorted from a lymph node. The subset here: naive CD4+ T cells, CD4+CD45RA+CD25-. The V and J genes are TRBV5-1 and TRBJ2-1, with D perhaps given as TRBD1 or TRBD2 (6 bases each). The chain's CDR3 is CASTFSGGPYNEQFF. The CDR3 region has the DNA TGCGCCAGCACTTTTTCCGGGGGCCCCTACAATGAGCAGTTCTTC.